The 21 T cell receptor beta chains reported below all come from one sample, sequenced in a study of prognosis after radiotherapy for stage I lung cancer. TCR beta CDR3 was amplified from genomic DNA by two-round multiplex PCR. During first-round PCR, primers specific to each TRBV and TRBJ gene were used. From the multiplex PCR reads, TCRdb called clonotypes with MiXCR, one entry per CDR3 protein. The sample lists fewer than 65,000 distinct CDR3 sequences; under 45% were seen once. The sample in question was PBMCs, obtained before or after stereotactic body radiation therapy (not recorded which). The receptors were gathered from a donor aged 50 or older with non-small cell lung cancer.

This clonotype was seen many times. V usage is TRBV6-9 and J usage is TRBJ2-3; D unclear. V was cut by 9 bases and J by 4 bases, with 11 bases left in between. In germline, CDR1 is MNHGY, CDR2 SVAAGI. The CDR3 is 12 amino acids. As DNA, the CDR3 is TGTGCCAGTTCTCCTGGGGCAGATACGCAGTATTTT. Translating it yields CASSPGADTQYF.

This clonotype was counted at least ten times. The genes are TRBV3-1 and TRBJ1-2; TRBD1 is a possible D gene (6 bases). Germline CDR1 LGHDT, CDR2 YNNKEL (reference sequence). This CDR3 contains 13 residues. Deletions cut 7 bases from V and 8 bases from J, with 17 bases between. The DNA for the CDR3 is TGTGCCAGCAACGGAGGGGGGACGTGGGGCTACACCTTC. Protein product: CASNGGGTWGYTF.

The chain carries TRBV20-1 and TRBJ2-1; 14 bases map to TRBD2. This CDR3 is built from 16 residues. The V gene's germline CDR1 is DFQATT and CDR2 SNEGSKA (reference sequence). V shed 3 bases, J shed 6 bases, and the junction held 7 bases outside the gene matches. DNA for the CDR3: TGCAGTGCTAGCCCTGGACTAGCGGGGGGTGGCAATGAGCAGTTCTTC. It codes for CSASPGLAGGGNEQFF.

With respect to this clonotype: The DNA is left out, because the CDR3 cannot be placed on it with certainty; the CDR3 is given as TCRdb lists it. The chain couples TRBV29-1 to TRBJ1-1; the D call in the table, TRBD1, was not verified against the DNA. The CDR3 length equals 12 residues, ends included. Germline lookup yields CDR1 SQVTM and CDR2 ANQGSEA. The CDR3 sequence is CIVGQGNTESFF.

The V and J genes are TRBV20-1 and TRBJ2-7; D possibly corresponds to TRBD2 (6 bases). This CDR3 has 15 residues. CDR1 and CDR2 from the germline V gene are DFQATT and SNEGSKA (reference sequence). V lost 3 bases and J 6 bases, leaving 21 bases between the germline ends. The CDR3 sequence is CSASLQRVRIIEQYF. CDR3 DNA sequence: TGCAGTGCTAGCCTGCAGCGGGTGAGGATTATCGAGCAGTACTTC.

This clonotype appeared many times. The CDR3 DNA follows: TGTGCCAGCAGCTTTCGGGGGGCGGGGAACACTGAAGCTTTCTTT. This gives the protein CASSFRGAGNTEAFF. The rearrangement links TRBV7-2 to TRBJ1-1, with D possibly being TRBD1 (6 bases). CDR3 size: 15 residues. The germline V gene encodes CDR1 SGHTA and CDR2 FQGNSA. Trimming removed 3 bases from V and 1 base from J, with 12 bases in between.

This clonotype was detected ten times or more. The gene calls are TRBV5-1 and TRBJ2-4; D possibly matches TRBD1 or TRBD2 (6 bases each). Between the trimmed V and J ends, which lost 7 bases and 1 base, there was a span of 21 bases. Germline V gives CDR1 SGHRS, CDR2 YFSETQ. This CDR3 has 17 residues. The DNA for the CDR3 is TGCGCCAGCCTCCCCCGAGGGGGGCAAGAGGCCAAAAACATTCAGTACTTC. Its protein is CASLPRGGQEAKNIQYF.

Note on this clonotype: A junction boundary mismatches the germline segment, possibly from a read error. The CDR3 loop is CASILSAAADTQYF. CDR3 DNA sequence: TGTGCCAGCATCTTAAGCGCGGCTGCAGATACGCAGTATTTT. The chain employs TRBV7-2 and TRBJ2-3; D ambiguous. This CDR3 is 14 amino acids long. Germline loops: CDR1 SGHTA, CDR2 FQGNSA.

V is TRBV7-3 and J is TRBJ2-1; 8 bases are shared with TRBD2. V lost 5 bases to trimming and J lost 8 bases; unmatched junction nucleotides: 8. The CDR3 is 14 amino acids. Germline V lookup: CDR1 SGHTA, CDR2 FQGTGA. The CDR3 here is CASSLTAGVYEQFF. Here the CDR3 DNA reads TGTGCCAGCAGCCTTACAGCGGGAGTTTATGAGCAGTTCTTC. Full variable domain (missing parts from reference TRBV7-3 and TRBJ2-1): GAGVSQTPSNKVTEKGKYVELRCDPISGHTALYWYRQSLGQGPEFLIYFQGTGAADDSGLPNDRFFAVRPEGSVSTLKIQRTERGDSAVYLCASSLTAGVYEQFFGPGTRLTVL.

The rearrangement joins TRBV5-1 to TRBJ2-7; 10 bases agree with TRBD1. V lost 1 base to trimming and J lost 4 bases; unmatched junction nucleotides: 11. This CDR3 is built from 17 residues. CDR1 is SGHRS and CDR2 is YFSETQ in the germline V gene. The CDR3 reads CASSLSSLDRGRYEQYF. The CDR3 nucleotides are TGCGCCAGCAGCTTGTCCTCACTGGACAGGGGGAGGTACGAGCAGTACTTC.

This clonotype has at least ten counts. The chain combines TRBV4-1 with TRBJ2-7; D assignment may be TRBD1 or TRBD2 (5 bases each). Per the germline V gene, CDR1 is MGHRA and CDR2 is YSYEKL. The CDR3 runs 13 residues. With 2 bases removed from V and 4 bases from J, the gap between germline ends came to 9 bases. CDR3 nucleotides: TGCGCCAGCAGCCAAAGAGGGGAATACGAGCAGTACTTC. Its protein product is CASSQRGEYEQYF.

The chain recombines TRBV4-1 with TRBJ2-7; perhaps D is TRBD1 or TRBD2 (5 bases each). V was clipped by 0 bases and J by 2 bases, with 11 bases between them. CDR1 and CDR2 (germline): MGHRA, YSYEKL. The CDR3 consists of 15 residues. Here the CDR3 DNA reads TGCGCCAGCAGCCAAGAAGGGACCGGACCCTACGAGCAGTACTTC. It encodes CASSQEGTGPYEQYF.

The chain couples TRBV6-2 or TRBV6-3 to TRBJ2-3; 13 positions match TRBD2. The CDR3 totals 18 residues. Germline CDR1 is MNHEY and CDR2 is SVGEGT. Germline trimming cut 2 bases from V and 5 bases from J; bases unmatched to any gene: 10. The CDR3 nucleotides are TGTGCCAGCAGTTACACACCGGGACTAGCGGGAAGAGAAGATACGCAGTATTTT. Its protein is CASSYTPGLAGREDTQYF.

In this sample, this clonotype turned up many times. The V and J genes are TRBV6-5 and TRBJ2-1; 10 bases are a match to TRBD1. This CDR3 is 16 amino acids long. CDR1 is MNHEY and CDR2 is SVGAGI in the germline V gene. The V gene end was trimmed by 4 bases and the J gene end by 7 bases; junction bases not matched to a gene: 10. The CDR3 region is CASSFPTGGARNEQFF. The CDR3 nucleotides are TGTGCCAGCAGTTTCCCGACAGGGGGCGCGAGGAATGAGCAGTTCTTC.

The chain joins TRBV24-1 to TRBJ2-1; 9 nucleotides line up with TRBD2. This CDR3 has 14 amino acids. Trimming cost V 9 bases and J 6 bases; bases outside gene matches: 8. Germline V CDR1 and CDR2: KGHDR, SFDVKD. The CDR3 sequence is CATVAGGPGNEQFF. CDR3 DNA sequence: TGTGCCACCGTGGCGGGAGGGCCCGGCAATGAGCAGTTCTTC.

In this sample, this clonotype turned up a few times. One junction end does not reproduce the germline sequence, and a read error may be involved. The chain recombines TRBV6-2 or TRBV6-3 with TRBJ2-1; D unclear. This CDR3 has 17 residues. The germline V gene encodes CDR1 MNHEY and CDR2 SVGEGT. The CDR3 here is CASSYSVLRTSYNDQFF. The CDR3, as DNA: TGTGCCAGCAGTTACAGCGTTCTTCGGACCTCCTACAATGATCAGTTCTTC.

Regarding this clonotype: This may be a read error: a much more frequent sequence differs by one nucleotide. V is TRBV2 and J is TRBJ1-1, with D possibly being TRBD1 (5 bases). This CDR3 contains 13 residues. Per germline, CDR1 SNHLY and CDR2 FYNNEI. Here the CDR3 reads CSSSRSGGNEAFF. The CDR3 DNA reads as TGTTCCAGCAGCCGGTCGGGGGGGAATGAAGCTTTCTTT.

About this clonotype itself: The junction does not match germline at one end; this may be a read error. This sequence joins TRBV28 and TRBJ1-1, with D hard to call. The CDR3 is 14 residues long. Looked up from germline, CDR1 is MDHEN and CDR2 is SYDVKM. In nucleotides, the CDR3 is TGTTCCAGCAGTTTATCCCAGTTGAACACTGAAGCTTTCTTT. As protein: CSSSLSQLNTEAFF.

With regard to this clonotype: A much larger clone is a single base away; this may be a read error. V usage is TRBV6-2 or TRBV6-3 and J usage is TRBJ2-3, with 9 bases fitting TRBD2. The germline gives CDR1 MNHEY, CDR2 SVGEGT. The V segment lost 10 bases and the J segment 4 bases; nucleotides outside the gene matches: 15. The CDR3 extends over 16 amino acids. The CDR3: CAIKQSGREGADTQYF. In DNA form, the CDR3 reads TGTGCCATCAAGCAATCGGGGCGGGAGGGGGCAGATACGCAGTATTTT.

This clonotype was recorded many times. The chain uses TRBV7-2 and TRBJ1-5; no clear D gene. CDR3 length: 16 amino acids. The V gene lost 2 bases and the J gene lost 6 bases, with 17 bases spanning the gap. Looked up from germline, CDR1 is SGHTA and CDR2 is FQGNSA. The CDR3 coding sequence is TGTGCCAGCAGCTTAATCTTTGGAGTAGTCCGTCAGCCCCAGCATTTT. Translation gives CASSLIFGVVRQPQHF.

On this clonotype: The junction shows a germline mismatch at one end, possibly a read error. The V gene is TRBV6-1, the J gene TRBJ2-6, with TRBD2 identical over 12 bases. This CDR3 spans 19 amino acids. Per germline, CDR1 MNHNS and CDR2 SASEGT. The CDR3 is CASSPTSGSRGSGADVLTF. The CDR3, as DNA: TGTGCCAGCAGCCCGACTAGCGGGAGTAGGGGTTCTGGGGCCGACGTCCTGACTTTC.